Sequencing of this T cell receptor beta chain was carried out in a study of control samples from healthy donors and cancer patients. CDR3 length: 16 residues. The V gene's germline CDR1 is SNHLY and CDR2 FYNNEI. Trimming took off 3 bases at V and 0 bases at J, with 12 bases between the two ends. Assay used: immunoSEQ multiplex PCR; TCRdb lists only in-frame clones, some missing. The sample includes fewer than 100,000 clones, roughly four fifths of them seen just once. The sequenced material came from blood. The chain recombines TRBV2 with TRBJ2-1, with a possible D match to TRBD2 (5 bases). This clonotype was obtained from an older woman in good health. In nucleotides, the CDR3 is TGTGCCAGCAGTGATTTGGACTCCAGCTCCTACAATGAGCAGTTCTTC. Translation: CASSDLDSSSYNEQFF. The full variable domain, with the rest looked up from reference TRBV2 and TRBJ2-1, is EPEVTQTPSHQVTQMGQEVILRCVPISNHLYFYWYRQILGQKVEFLVSFYNNEISEKSEIFDDQFSVERPDGSNFTLKIRSTKLEDSAMYFCASSDLDSSSYNEQFFGPGTRLTVL.